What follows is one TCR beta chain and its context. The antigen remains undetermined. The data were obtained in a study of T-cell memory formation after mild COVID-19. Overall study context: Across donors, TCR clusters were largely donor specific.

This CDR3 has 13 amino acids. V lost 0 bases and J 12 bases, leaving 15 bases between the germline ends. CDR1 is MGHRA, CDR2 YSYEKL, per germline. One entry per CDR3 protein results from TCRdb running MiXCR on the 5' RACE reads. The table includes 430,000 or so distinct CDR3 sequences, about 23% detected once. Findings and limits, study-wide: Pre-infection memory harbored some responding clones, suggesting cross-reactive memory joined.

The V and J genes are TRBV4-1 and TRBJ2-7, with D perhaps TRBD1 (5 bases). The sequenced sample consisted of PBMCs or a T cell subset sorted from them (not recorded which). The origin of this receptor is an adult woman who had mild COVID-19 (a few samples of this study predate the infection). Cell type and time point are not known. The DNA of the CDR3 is TGCGCCAGCAGCCAAGAGCCGGACACCCCCCCGTACTTC. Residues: CASSQEPDTPPYF.